This section outlines one T cell receptor beta chain sequence together with its context. This specimen belongs to a study of T cells in localized non-small cell lung cancer. Germline values: CDR1 SGHDN, CDR2 FVKESK. This CDR3 spans 14 amino acids. Trimming took off 1 base at V and 4 bases at J, with 8 bases between the two ends. Data came from immunoSEQ multiplex PCR; TCRdb stores just in-frame clones and leaves some out. The sample includes around 6,700 clones, over 40% of them seen just once. The chain combines TRBV14 with TRBJ2-1; D ambiguous. The sequenced sample was lung tumor tissue, obtained before any cancer treatment. This receptor was identified in a man aged 40-75 years with stage III lung adenocarcinoma. CDR3 coding DNA: TGTGCCAGCAGCCAAGCCGGACCATACAATGAGCAGTTCTTC. This gives the protein CASSQAGPYNEQFF.